Following are 13 T cell receptor beta chains from one sample sequenced in a study of CD8 T cells in ankylosing spondylitis (dated by TCRdb to 2016 to 2017). Summary of the overall study and its limitations: A TCR beta motif made up of eight highly homologous amino acid variants appeared to be characteristic of blood from ankylosing spondylitis patients.

The library was generated by 5' RACE. The data were produced on an Illumina HiSeq 2500. The raw public data were reprocessed by TCRdb itself: fastp quality trimming at Q25, MiXCR clonotype calling, in-frame beta chains only. Each CDR3 protein appears once, grouped with its most common genes and DNA. This sample gives approximately 540,000 distinct CDR3 sequences in total; roughly an eighth of them show up just once. The top ten clonotypes cover under 7.5% of the sample. No antigen has been identified for these receptors. The sample comprised blood, either unsorted or a sorted T cell fraction (not recorded which). The source of these receptors is a male donor with ankylosing spondylitis.

This clonotype has just a few counts. The gene calls are TRBV10-2 and TRBJ2-1; 11 nucleotides agree with TRBD2. The germline V gene has CDR1 WSHSY and CDR2 SAAADI. V gave up 9 bases and J gave up 6 bases; unmatched junction bases: 7. This CDR3 has 14 amino acids. The CDR3 bases are TGCGCCAGTAGACTAGCGGGGACACCCAATGAGCAGTTCTTC. This encodes CASRLAGTPNEQFF.

This clonotype was observed many times. The V and J genes are TRBV29-1 and TRBJ2-1, with 8 bases that match TRBD2. The CDR3 extends over 13 amino acids. CDR1 and CDR2 (germline): SQVTM, ANQGSEA. With V trimmed by 8 bases and J by 9 bases, 12 bases remained unmatched. CDR3 coding DNA: TGCAGCTTCATAGCGGGGAGTTATGGTGAGCAGTTCTTC. Residues: CSFIAGSYGEQFF.

This clonotype has just a few counts. The V and J genes are TRBV6-5 and TRBJ1-1, with TRBD1 identical over 7 bases. After removal of 0 bases from V and 11 bases from J, the junction contained 9 bases not matched to a gene. The CDR3 runs to 14 residues. Germline lookup yields CDR1 MNHEY and CDR2 SVGAGI. The CDR3 region is CASSYSPDRLTAFF. CDR3 coding DNA: TGTGCCAGCAGTTACTCACCGGACAGGCTGACTGCTTTCTTT.

There are many counts of this clonotype. This chain links TRBV20-1 with TRBJ2-1, with 7 positions matching TRBD2. This CDR3 region has 14 residues. V shed 0 bases and J 9 bases; nucleotides not matched to a gene: 8. Germline loops: CDR1 DFQATT, CDR2 SNEGSKA (reference sequence). This chain's CDR3 is CSARDGGRDFEQFF. The CDR3 coding sequence is TGCAGTGCTAGAGATGGGGGGAGGGACTTTGAGCAGTTCTTC.

This clonotype showed up just a few times. The V call is TRBV6-1, the J call TRBJ2-3; 9 bases are a match to TRBD2. The V gene's germline CDR1 is MNHNS and CDR2 SASEGT. With V trimmed by 3 bases and J by 2 bases, 3 bases remained unmatched. The CDR3 is made up of 15 amino acids. In DNA, the CDR3 is TGTGCCAGCAGTGAGGTAGCGGGAGTCACAGATACGCAGTATTTT. Protein sequence: CASSEVAGVTDTQYF.

The chain carries TRBV10-3 and TRBJ2-7; D perhaps matches TRBD2 (6 bases). The CDR3 totals 15 residues. Trimming took 4 bases from V and 4 from J, leaving 17 bases between them. Per the germline V gene, CDR1 is ENHRY and CDR2 is SYGVKD. CDR3 amino acids: CAISGGDELGYEQYF. As DNA, the CDR3 is TGTGCCATCAGTGGCGGGGACGAACTGGGGTACGAGCAGTACTTC.

The chain joins TRBV20-1 to TRBJ1-4; TRBD1 might be the D (5 bases). Deletions cut 0 bases from V and 4 bases from J, with 12 bases between. The CDR3 runs to 15 residues. Germline loops: CDR1 DFQATT, CDR2 SNEGSKA (reference sequence). The CDR3 DNA follows: TGCAGTGCTAGAGAAGGGGCGGGTTTTAATGAAAAACTGTTTTTT. Protein sequence: CSAREGAGFNEKLFF.

This clonotype appeared a few times. The CDR3: CASSLVGGGRETQYF. DNA of the CDR3: TGTGCCAGCAGCTTAGTTGGGGGAGGGCGAGAGACCCAGTACTTC. This chain links TRBV7-2 with TRBJ2-5; 7 nucleotides align to TRBD2. The CDR3 spans 15 residues. Trimming cost V 1 base and J 4 bases; bases outside gene matches: 6. Germline V gene sequence: CDR1 SGHTA, CDR2 FQGNSA.

V usage is TRBV20-1 and J usage is TRBJ1-1; D unresolved. Trimming cost V 3 bases and J 3 bases, with 8 bases left between them. This CDR3 contains 12 residues. Per the germline V gene, CDR1 is DFQATT and CDR2 is SNEGSKA (reference sequence). The CDR3 DNA sequence: TGCAGTGCTAGTATTGTCTACACTGAAGCTTTCTTT. Its protein is CSASIVYTEAFF.

The chain uses TRBV7-9 and TRBJ1-2; no firm D call. Germline CDR1 is SEHNR and CDR2 is FQNEAQ (reference sequence). The CDR3 totals 13 residues. Trimming shortened V by 8 bases and J by 3 bases, and 13 bases separated the two germline ends. The CDR3 region has the DNA TGTGCCAGCTACGGGCTGGCTGACTATGGCTACACCTTC. This codes for CASYGLADYGYTF. Looking up the rest from reference TRBV7-9 and TRBJ1-2 gives the full variable domain: DTGVSQNPRHKITKRGQNVTFRCDPISEHNRLYWYRQTLGQGPEFLTYFQNEAQLEKSRLLSDRFSAERPKGSFSTLEIQRTEQGDSAMYLCASYGLADYGYTFGSGTRLTVV.

This clonotype came up many times. V and J are TRBV5-1 and TRBJ2-1, with TRBD2 as a possible D gene (6 bases). Between the trimmed V and J ends, which lost 0 bases and 6 bases, there was a span of 10 bases. Germline CDR1 reads SGHRS; CDR2 reads YFSETQ. The CDR3 has 14 residues. CDR3 DNA: TGCGCCAGCAGCTTGGACCCGGAGGGCAATGAGCAGTTCTTC. This translates into CASSLDPEGNEQFF.

A few counts support this clonotype. V is TRBV11-2 and J is TRBJ2-1; 8 bases are a match to TRBD1. CDR1 SGHAT and CDR2 FQNNGV come from the germline V gene. The CDR3 has 13 amino acids. The trim removed 3 bases at V and 9 bases at J, leaving 4 bases unmatched. The CDR3 reads CASSLTGASEQFF. Here the CDR3 DNA reads TGTGCCAGCAGCTTGACAGGGGCGAGTGAGCAGTTCTTC.

This clonotype was seen many times. CDR3 sequence reads: CASSPLAGELFF. Here the CDR3 DNA reads TGTGCCAGCAGCCCCCTCGCCGGGGAGCTGTTTTTT. The chain has TRBV7-2 and TRBJ2-2; D ambiguous. V was trimmed by 5 bases and J by 6 bases, leaving 7 bases between them. Germline CDR1 SGHTA, CDR2 FQGNSA. The CDR3 is 12 residues long.